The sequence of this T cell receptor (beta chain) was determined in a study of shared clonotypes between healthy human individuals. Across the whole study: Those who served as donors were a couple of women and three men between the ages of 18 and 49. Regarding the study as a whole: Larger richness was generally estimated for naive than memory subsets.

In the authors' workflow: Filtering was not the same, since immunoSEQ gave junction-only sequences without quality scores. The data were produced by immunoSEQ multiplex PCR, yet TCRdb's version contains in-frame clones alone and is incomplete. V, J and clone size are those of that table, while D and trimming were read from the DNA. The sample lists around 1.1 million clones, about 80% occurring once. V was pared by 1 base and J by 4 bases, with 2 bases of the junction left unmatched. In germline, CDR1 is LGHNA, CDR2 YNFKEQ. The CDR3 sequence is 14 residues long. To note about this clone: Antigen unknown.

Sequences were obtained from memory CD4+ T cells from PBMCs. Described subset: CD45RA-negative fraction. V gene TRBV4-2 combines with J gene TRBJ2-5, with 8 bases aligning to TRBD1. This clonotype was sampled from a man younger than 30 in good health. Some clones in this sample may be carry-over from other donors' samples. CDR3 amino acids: CASSQGTGRETQYF. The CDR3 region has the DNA TGTGCCAGCAGCCAAGGGACAGGGAGAGAGACCCAGTACTTC.